This TCR beta chain was identified during a study of cytotoxic CD8 clonotypes in ibrutinib-treated CLL. V lost 0 bases, J lost 4 bases, and 7 bases lay in between. Germline CDR1 and CDR2: SNHLY and FYNNEI. This CDR3 is 13 amino acids long. Only a few counts were recorded for this clone. Using immunoSEQ multiplex PCR, the repertoire was profiled, and TCRdb retains in-frame clones only, with some absent. The top ten clones hold 6% to 6.5% of a sample with hundreds of thousands of clones, roughly 70% of them seen once. The rearrangement joins TRBV2 to TRBJ2-7; D gene unclear. This sequence originates from a human donor with chronic lymphocytic leukemia. Sequences were derived from PBMCs, sampled after 36 months of ibrutinib treatment. CDR3 DNA sequence: TGTGCCAGCAGTGAAGCGGCAGTGTACGAGCAGTACTTC. As protein: CASSEAAVYEQYF.